This entry lists 21 T cell receptor beta chains sequenced from one sample in a study of cytomegalovirus exposure and HLA in healthy donors. The PCR was carried out with 60 Vbeta primers and 13 Jbeta primers. This table comes from immunoSEQ multiplex PCR, and its TCRdb copy is limited to in-frame clones, with some not included. The sample carries over 70,000 clones, 70% to 80% recorded once. The sequenced sample consisted of PBMCs. The receptor set was obtained from a young man in good health and CMV-seropositive.

Written as DNA, the CDR3 is TGTGCCAGCAGCAAGACTGGGAGCAATCAGCCCCAGCATTTT. It codes for CASSKTGSNQPQHF. The rearrangement joins TRBV2 to TRBJ1-5; D is unclear. Germline V gene data show CDR1 as SNHLY and CDR2 as FYNNEI. CDR3 length: 14 amino acids. Trimming stripped 6 bases from V and 1 base from J, with 10 bases between. Using reference TRBV2 and TRBJ1-5 for the parts outside the CDR3, the full variable domain is EPEVTQTPSHQVTQMGQEVILRCVPISNHLYFYWYRQILGQKVEFLVSFYNNEISEKSEIFDDQFSVERPDGSNFTLKIRSTKLEDSAMYFCASSKTGSNQPQHFGDGTRLSIL.

V and J are TRBV5-1 and TRBJ2-1; maybe TRBD2 (5 bases). V was shortened by 3 bases and J by 0 bases, with 10 bases between the two germline ends. Germline V gives CDR1 SGHRS, CDR2 YFSETQ. This CDR3 spans 15 amino acids. CDR3 residues: CASSSDLSSYNEQFF. The CDR3 nucleotides read TGCGCCAGCAGCTCGGACTTGAGCTCCTACAATGAGCAGTTCTTC.

This chain uses TRBV5-6 with TRBJ1-4; 7 nucleotides align to TRBD1. Trimming removed 3 bases from V and 6 bases from J; junction bases left unmatched: 5. Germline lookup yields CDR1 SGHDT and CDR2 YYEEEE. The CDR3 runs 14 residues. The CDR3 protein is CASSSTGTDEKLFF. DNA of the CDR3: TGTGCCAGCAGCTCAACCGGGACAGATGAAAAACTGTTTTTT.

A word on this clone: Sequence at one end of the junction differs from germline and may be a read error. V gene TRBV12-5 combines with J gene TRBJ1-5; no firm D call. The CDR3 has 16 residues. The germline gives CDR1 LGHNT, CDR2 FRNRAP. The CDR3 DNA follows: TGTGCTAGTGGTTTGGTTGGGCTTAAGAGCAATCAGCCCCAGAATTTT. Encoded protein: CASGLVGLKSNQPQNF.

This clone has just a few counts. The rearrangement links TRBV6-1 to TRBJ2-3; D is uncertain. This CDR3 is built from 12 residues. Germline V gene lookup returns CDR1 MNHNS and CDR2 SASEGT. With 5 bases removed from V and 4 bases from J, the gap between germline ends came to 7 bases. The CDR3 is CASSKHADTQYF. CDR3 nucleotide sequence: TGTGCCAGCAGTAAGCATGCAGATACGCAGTATTTT.

This chain connects TRBV5-1 to TRBJ1-6; the match to TRBD1 covers 8 bases. With 2 bases clipped from V and 4 bases from J, the junction kept 5 bases outside the gene matches. The CDR3 extends over 16 amino acids. CDR1 and CDR2 from the germline V gene are SGHRS and YFSETQ. The CDR3 loop reads CASSFGTGLYNSPLHF. CDR3 DNA: TGCGCCAGCAGCTTCGGGACAGGTTTATATAATTCACCCCTCCACTTT.

The chain recombines TRBV7-9 with TRBJ1-1; weak D call: TRBD1 (5 bases). The CDR3 spans 16 residues. Germline CDR1 reads SEHNR; CDR2 reads FQNEAQ (reference sequence). V was cut by 5 bases and J by 4 bases, with 20 bases left in between. CDR3 bases: TGTGCCAGCAGCCCGACTCAGGGCCGGTTCGGCACTGAAGCTTTCTTT. Translating gives CASSPTQGRFGTEAFF.

This chain links TRBV6-6 with TRBJ1-1; possible D gene TRBD1, 5 bases. This CDR3 region has 11 residues. The V end was cut by 4 bases, the J end by 10 bases, with 10 bases between. Germline loops: CDR1 MNHNY, CDR2 SVGAGI (reference sequence). The CDR3 loop is CASSSGGRAFF. DNA of the CDR3: TGTGCCAGCAGTTCCGGGGGGAGAGCTTTCTTT.

The sample holds one count of this clone. The chain recombines TRBV30 with TRBJ2-7; D possibly corresponds to TRBD2 (6 bases). This CDR3 region has 13 residues. The V gene lost 4 bases and the J gene lost 2 bases, with 12 bases spanning the gap. Germline V CDR1 and CDR2: GTSNPN, SVGIG (reference sequence). The CDR3 sequence: CAWTGSGTYEQYF. The DNA of the CDR3 is TGTGCCTGGACGGGTAGCGGTACCTACGAGCAGTACTTC.

A note on this clone: The junction shows a germline mismatch at one end, possibly a read error. The genes are TRBV11-1 and TRBJ1-2, with unresolved D. CDR1 is SGHAT and CDR2 is FQDESV in the germline V gene (reference sequence). CDR3 length: 15 residues. CDR3 region: CASSPLGATVYRYTF. CDR3 nucleotide sequence: TGTGCCAGCAGCCCTCTCGGAGCCACGGTCTATCGCTACACCTTC. The variable domain in full, with the rest retrieved from reference TRBV11-1 and TRBJ1-2, is EAEVAQSPRYKITEKSQAVAFWCDPISGHATLYWYRQILGQGPELLVQFQDESVVDDSQLPKDRFSAERLKGVDSTLKIQPAELGDSAMYLCASSPLGATVYRYTFGSGTRLTVV.

The J gene is TRBJ2-5, the V gene TRBV7-2, with D possibly TRBD2 on 5 matching bases. With 9 bases removed from V and 7 bases from J, the gap between germline ends came to 12 bases. CDR1 and CDR2 from the germline V gene are SGHTA and FQGNSA. CDR3 size: 11 residues. The CDR3 region is CASGGRWTQYF. Here the CDR3 DNA reads TGTGCCAGTGGAGGCCGTTGGACCCAGTACTTC.

The V call is TRBV27, the J call TRBJ2-1; 16 bases line up with TRBD2. The trim removed 3 bases at V and 6 bases at J, leaving 11 bases unmatched. The CDR3 runs to 19 residues. Germline CDR1 MNHEY, CDR2 SMNVEV (reference sequence). CDR3 nucleotide sequence: TGTGCCAGCAGTTTGCGTGTCGCCGGGACTAGCGGGAGGGCCAATGAGCAGTTCTTC. It codes for CASSLRVAGTSGRANEQFF.

CDR3 amino acids: CASSQQQGGNTEAFF. CDR3 bases: TGCGCCAGCAGCCAACAACAGGGTGGGAACACTGAAGCTTTCTTT. The chain combines TRBV5-1 with TRBJ1-1; D might be TRBD1 (6 bases). V was trimmed by 4 bases and J by 1 base, leaving 14 bases between them. The CDR3 runs to 15 residues. Per the germline V gene, CDR1 is SGHRS and CDR2 is YFSETQ.

The V gene is TRBV28, the J gene TRBJ1-1; D may be TRBD1 (5 bases). CDR3 length: 14 residues. With 3 bases removed from V and 10 bases from J, the gap between germline ends came to 18 bases. Looked up from germline, CDR1 is MDHEN and CDR2 is SYDVKM. The CDR3 bases are TGTGCCAGCAGTTTGGGGCAGGTCCGATGGGGAGCTTTCTTT. This sequence encodes CASSLGQVRWGAFF.

The chain has TRBV15 and TRBJ2-7; D uncertain. V was cut by 0 bases and J by 2 bases, with 11 bases left in between. The CDR3 totals 15 residues. The V gene's germline CDR1 is LNHNV and CDR2 YYDKDF (reference sequence). This chain's CDR3 is CATSRDRVGPYEQYF. The CDR3 DNA follows: TGTGCCACCAGCAGAGATCGGGTCGGCCCCTACGAGCAGTACTTC.

The V and J genes are TRBV12-5 and TRBJ1-5, with D tentatively TRBD1 (6 bases). V lost 1 base and J 0 bases, leaving 13 bases between the germline ends. The germline V gene encodes CDR1 LGHNT and CDR2 FRNRAP. The CDR3 is 17 residues long. This CDR3 is CASGLGTESFSNQPQHF. The CDR3, as DNA: TGTGCTAGTGGTTTGGGGACAGAGTCCTTTAGCAATCAGCCCCAGCATTTT.

The chain employs TRBV27 and TRBJ1-1, with D perhaps matching TRBD1 (6 bases). Trimming shortened V by 2 bases and J by 0 bases, and 7 bases separated the two germline ends. The germline gives CDR1 MNHEY, CDR2 SMNVEV (reference sequence). The CDR3 has 14 residues. CDR3 sequence: CASSLGTLNTEAFF. The CDR3 DNA is TGTGCCAGCAGTTTAGGGACACTGAACACTGAAGCTTTCTTT.

The V and J genes are TRBV5-4 and TRBJ1-2, with TRBD1 identical over 7 bases. CDR1 is SGHNT and CDR2 is YYREEE in the germline V gene (reference sequence). The junction had 10 bases not matched to a gene; V was cut back by 4 bases and J by 4 bases. This CDR3 is 15 amino acids long. DNA for the CDR3: TGTGCCAGCAGCCTGGACAGGTCGTCGATCTATGGCTACACCTTC. Protein: CASSLDRSSIYGYTF.

The chain combines TRBV28 with TRBJ2-7; D might be TRBD2 (6 bases). Per the germline V gene, CDR1 is MDHEN and CDR2 is SYDVKM. This CDR3 is built from 15 residues. Deletions cut 2 bases from V and 0 bases from J, with 11 bases between. The CDR3 region is CASSLRDWSSYEQYF. The CDR3 bases are TGTGCCAGCAGTTTAAGGGACTGGAGCTCCTACGAGCAGTACTTC.

CDR3 coding DNA: TGTGCCAGTAGTATGAGACTAGCGGGGTCTCGGGACAATGAGCAGTTCTTC. Protein product: CASSMRLAGSRDNEQFF. J is TRBJ2-1 and V is TRBV19, with TRBD2 matching 11 bases. The CDR3 sequence is 17 residues long. The ends lost 3 bases at V and 5 bases at J; junction bases unmatched: 9. CDR1 and CDR2 from the germline V gene are LNHDA and SQIVND (reference sequence).

This chain connects TRBV27 to TRBJ2-2, with D possibly matching TRBD1 (5 bases). Germline V gene lookup returns CDR1 MNHEY and CDR2 SMNVEV (reference sequence). V was trimmed by 3 bases and J by 0 bases, leaving 11 bases between them. This CDR3 has 16 amino acids. CDR3 sequence (DNA): TGTGCCAGCAGTTTTACTATGGGGCCGAACACCGGGGAGCTGTTTTTT. Encoded protein: CASSFTMGPNTGELFF.